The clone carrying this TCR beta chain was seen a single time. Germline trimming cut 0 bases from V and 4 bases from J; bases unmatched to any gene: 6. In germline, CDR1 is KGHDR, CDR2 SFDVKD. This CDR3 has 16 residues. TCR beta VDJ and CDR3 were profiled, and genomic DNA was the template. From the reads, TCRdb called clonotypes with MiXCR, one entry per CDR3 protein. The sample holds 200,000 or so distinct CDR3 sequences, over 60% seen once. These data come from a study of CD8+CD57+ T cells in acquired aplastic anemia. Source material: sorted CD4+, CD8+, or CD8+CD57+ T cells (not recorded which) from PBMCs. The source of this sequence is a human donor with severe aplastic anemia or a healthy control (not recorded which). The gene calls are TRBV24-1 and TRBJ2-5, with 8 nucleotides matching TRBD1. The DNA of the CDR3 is TGTGCCACCAGTGATTTGCTTGACAGGGGAGGAGAGACCCAGTACTTC. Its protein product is CATSDLLDRGGETQYF.